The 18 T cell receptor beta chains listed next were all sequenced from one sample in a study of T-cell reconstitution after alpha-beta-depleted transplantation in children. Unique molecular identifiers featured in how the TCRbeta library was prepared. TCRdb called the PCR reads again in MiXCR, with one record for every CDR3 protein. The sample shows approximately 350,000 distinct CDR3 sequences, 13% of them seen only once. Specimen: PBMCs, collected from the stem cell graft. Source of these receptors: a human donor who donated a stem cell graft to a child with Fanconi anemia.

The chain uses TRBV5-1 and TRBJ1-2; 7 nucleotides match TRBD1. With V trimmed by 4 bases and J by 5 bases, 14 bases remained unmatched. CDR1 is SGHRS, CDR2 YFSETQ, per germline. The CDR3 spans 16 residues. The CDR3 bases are TGCGCCAGCAGCCCCAAAGCCGACAGGGCCGGATATGGCTACACCTTC. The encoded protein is CASSPKADRAGYGYTF.

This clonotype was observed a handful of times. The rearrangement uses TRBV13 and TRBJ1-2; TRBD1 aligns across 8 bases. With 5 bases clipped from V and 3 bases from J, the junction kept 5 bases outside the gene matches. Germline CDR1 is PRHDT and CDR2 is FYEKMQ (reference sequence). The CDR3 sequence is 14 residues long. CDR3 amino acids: CASSVDREDYGYTF. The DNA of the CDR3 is TGTGCCAGCAGCGTGGACAGGGAAGACTATGGCTACACCTTC.

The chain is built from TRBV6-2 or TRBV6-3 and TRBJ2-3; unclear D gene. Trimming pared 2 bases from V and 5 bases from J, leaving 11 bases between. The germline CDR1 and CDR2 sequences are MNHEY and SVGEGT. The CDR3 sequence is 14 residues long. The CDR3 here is CASSYAGQVDTQYF. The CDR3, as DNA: TGTGCCAGCAGTTACGCCGGGCAGGTAGATACGCAGTATTTT.

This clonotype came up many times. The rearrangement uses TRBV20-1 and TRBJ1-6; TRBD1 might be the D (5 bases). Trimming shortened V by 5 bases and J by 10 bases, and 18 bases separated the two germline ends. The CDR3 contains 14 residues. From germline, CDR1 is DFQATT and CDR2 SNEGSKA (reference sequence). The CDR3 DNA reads TGCAGTGCTGACCCGGTGCAGGCAGGGTCACCCCTCCACTTT. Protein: CSADPVQAGSPLHF.

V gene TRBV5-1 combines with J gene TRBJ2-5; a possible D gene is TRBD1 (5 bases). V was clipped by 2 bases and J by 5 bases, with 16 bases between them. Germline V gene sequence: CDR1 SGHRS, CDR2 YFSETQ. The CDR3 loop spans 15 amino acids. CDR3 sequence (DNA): TGCGCCAGCAGCTTACCCGGCAGGGCCAGGGAGACCCAGTACTTC. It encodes CASSLPGRARETQYF.

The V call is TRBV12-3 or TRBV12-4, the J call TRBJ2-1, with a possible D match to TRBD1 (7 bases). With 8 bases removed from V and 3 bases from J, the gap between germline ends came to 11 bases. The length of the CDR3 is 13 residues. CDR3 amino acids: CASRRGLYNEQFF. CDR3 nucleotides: TGTGCCAGCCGGAGGGGGCTCTACAATGAGCAGTTCTTC.

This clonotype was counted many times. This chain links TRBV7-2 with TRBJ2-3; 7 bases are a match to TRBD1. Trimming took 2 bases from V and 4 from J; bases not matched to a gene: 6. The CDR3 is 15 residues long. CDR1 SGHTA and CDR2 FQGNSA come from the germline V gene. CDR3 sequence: CASSLTGARSDTQYF. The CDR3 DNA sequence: TGTGCCAGCAGCTTAACAGGGGCACGCTCAGATACGCAGTATTTT.

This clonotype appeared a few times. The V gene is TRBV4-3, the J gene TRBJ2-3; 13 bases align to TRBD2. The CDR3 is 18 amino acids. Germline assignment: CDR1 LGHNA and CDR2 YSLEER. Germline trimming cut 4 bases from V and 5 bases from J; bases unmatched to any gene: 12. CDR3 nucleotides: TGCGCCAGCAGCCCGGGACTAGCGGGACCCTCAAGTGGAGATACGCAGTATTTT. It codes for CASSPGLAGPSSGDTQYF.

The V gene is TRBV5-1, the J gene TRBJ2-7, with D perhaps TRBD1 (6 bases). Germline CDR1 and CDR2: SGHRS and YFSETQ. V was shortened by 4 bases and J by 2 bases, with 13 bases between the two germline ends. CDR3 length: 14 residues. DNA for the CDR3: TGCGCCAGCAGCCAGGGGTTCGGGGCCTACGAGCAGTACTTC. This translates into CASSQGFGAYEQYF.

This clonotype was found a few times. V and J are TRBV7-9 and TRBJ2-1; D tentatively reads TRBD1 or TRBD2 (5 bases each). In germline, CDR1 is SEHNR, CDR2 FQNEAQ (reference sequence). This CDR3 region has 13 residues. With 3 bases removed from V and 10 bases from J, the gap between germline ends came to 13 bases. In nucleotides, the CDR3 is TGTGCCAGCAGCTTCGGGGACGGCTTAGAGCAGTTCTTC. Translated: CASSFGDGLEQFF.

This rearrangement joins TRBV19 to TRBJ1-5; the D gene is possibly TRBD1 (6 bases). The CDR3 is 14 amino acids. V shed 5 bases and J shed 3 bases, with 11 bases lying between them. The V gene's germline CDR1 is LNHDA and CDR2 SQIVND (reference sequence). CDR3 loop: CASSARQVNQPQHF. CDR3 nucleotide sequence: TGTGCCAGTAGTGCCCGACAGGTCAATCAGCCCCAGCATTTT.

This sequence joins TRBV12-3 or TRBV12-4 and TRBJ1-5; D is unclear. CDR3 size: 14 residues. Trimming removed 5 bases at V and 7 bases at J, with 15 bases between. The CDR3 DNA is TGTGCCAGCAGTGCCACTTCATTGGCCCAGCCCCAGCATTTT. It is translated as CASSATSLAQPQHF.

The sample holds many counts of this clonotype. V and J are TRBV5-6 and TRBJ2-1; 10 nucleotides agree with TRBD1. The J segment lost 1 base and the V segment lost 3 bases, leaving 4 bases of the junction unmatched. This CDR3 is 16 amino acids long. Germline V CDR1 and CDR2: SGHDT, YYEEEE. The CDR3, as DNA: TGTGCCAGCAGCTCGGACAGGGGGTTTTCCTACAATGAGCAGTTCTTC. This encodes CASSSDRGFSYNEQFF. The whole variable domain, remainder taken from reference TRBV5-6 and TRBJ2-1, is DAGVTQSPTHLIKTRGQQVTLRCSPKSGHDTVSWYQQALGQGPQFIFQYYEEEERQRGNFPDRFSGHQFPNYSSELNVNALLLGDSALYLCASSSDRGFSYNEQFFGPGTRLTVL.

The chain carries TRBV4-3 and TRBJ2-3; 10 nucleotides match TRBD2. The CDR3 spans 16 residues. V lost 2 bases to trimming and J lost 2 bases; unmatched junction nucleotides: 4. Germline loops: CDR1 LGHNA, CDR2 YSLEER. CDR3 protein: CASSQNSGGYTDTQYF. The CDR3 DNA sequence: TGCGCCAGCAGCCAAAATAGCGGGGGGTACACAGATACGCAGTATTTT.

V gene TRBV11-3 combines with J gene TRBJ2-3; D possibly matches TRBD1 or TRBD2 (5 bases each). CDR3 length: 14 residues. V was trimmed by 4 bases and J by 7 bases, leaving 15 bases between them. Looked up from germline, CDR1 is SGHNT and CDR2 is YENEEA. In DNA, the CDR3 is TGTGCCAGCAGCTCCCGGGACCCCCGGAATACGCAGTATTTT. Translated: CASSSRDPRNTQYF. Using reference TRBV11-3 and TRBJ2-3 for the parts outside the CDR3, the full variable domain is EAGVVQSPRYKIIEKKQPVAFWCNPISGHNTLYWYLQNLGQGPELLIRYENEEAVDDSQLPKDRFSAERLKGVDSTLKIQPAELGDSAVYLCASSSRDPRNTQYFGPGTRLTVL.

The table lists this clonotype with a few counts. CDR3 sequence: CASSQTPTAIQETQYF. DNA of the CDR3: TGCGCCAGCAGTCAAACCCCGACAGCGATCCAAGAGACCCAGTACTTC. The V call is TRBV5-1, the J call TRBJ2-5; weak D call: TRBD1 (5 bases). Germline V gene data show CDR1 as SGHRS and CDR2 as YFSETQ. Trimming removed 5 bases from V and 1 base from J, with 18 bases in between. This CDR3 has 16 amino acids.

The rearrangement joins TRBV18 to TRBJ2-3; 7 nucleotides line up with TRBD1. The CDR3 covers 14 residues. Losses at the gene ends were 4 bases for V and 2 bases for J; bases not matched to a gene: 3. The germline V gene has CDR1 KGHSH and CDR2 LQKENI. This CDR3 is CASSLDRDTDTQYF. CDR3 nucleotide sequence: TGTGCCAGCTCACTCGACAGGGACACAGATACGCAGTATTTT.

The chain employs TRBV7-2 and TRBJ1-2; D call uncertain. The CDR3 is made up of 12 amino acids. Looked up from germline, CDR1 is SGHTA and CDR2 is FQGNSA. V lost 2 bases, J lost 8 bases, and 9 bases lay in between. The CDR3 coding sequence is TGTGCCAGCAGCTTAATAATCTCCGGCTACACCTTC. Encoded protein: CASSLIISGYTF.